This T cell receptor beta chain derives from a study of T cells after yellow fever vaccination. The V end was cut by 7 bases, the J end by 1 base, with 19 bases between. The CDR3 is 16 residues long. CDR1 and CDR2 (germline): ENHRY, SYGVKD. Study results and caveats: Abundant clonotypes from the bulk population could contaminate FACS-sorted repertoires. Researchers report a weaker secondary response that nonetheless peaked faster, day 5 versus 15. Just a small share of clonotypes turned up in the CD4 compartment as well as the CD8 compartment. At approximately 96% for CD4 and 70% to 90% for CD8, most primary-vaccination clones showed up again after the booster.

One entry per CDR3 protein, called by TCRdb with MiXCR from the 5' RACE reads. The sample has some 300,000 distinct CDR3 sequences, approximately 8% seen once. This clonotype was seen ten or more times. The antigen is unknown. The chain employs TRBV10-3 and TRBJ1-1, with D uncertain. The sample in question was CD4+ T cells sorted from PBMCs, obtained 5 days after the yellow fever booster vaccination. The TCR was taken from a man younger than 35 who received the YFV17D yellow fever vaccine. The CDR3 is CAITTGSREANTEAFF. CDR3 nucleotides: TGTGCCATCACCACGGGGTCCCGGGAAGCGAACACTGAAGCTTTCTTT.